The rows below give T cell receptor beta chains drawn from one sample of a study of shared clonotypes between healthy human individuals. Measured with immunoSEQ multiplex PCR; TCRdb has only the in-frame clones, and not every one. This sample yields about 2.4 million clones, of which approximately 90% are seen a single time; 0.14% belongs to the top ten. The sample was naive CD4+ T cells sorted from blood. The receptors stem from a man aged 18 to 29 in good health. CDR3s include the opening cysteine and the closing phenylalanine or tryptophan. The D gene is left open where the match is weak. Part of the rows lack a size; the others show once, few, many or a class for expanded clones.

cdr3_aa	cdr3_nt	v_call	cdr3_length	d_call	clone_size	j_call
CASSLGVAAYEQYF	TGTGCCAGCAGCTTAGGGGTAGCGGCCTACGAGCAGTACTTC	TRBV11-2	14	-	-	TRBJ2-7
CASSPRDRVGEQYF	TGTGCCAGCAGTCCACGGGACAGGGTGGGGGAGCAGTACTTC	TRBV27	14	TRBD1	-	TRBJ2-7
CASSSDGARTDTQYF	TGTGCCAGCAGCTCCGACGGGGCACGCACAGATACGCAGTATTTT	TRBV7-2	15	-	-	TRBJ2-3
CASSVDYVLSYNEQFF	TGCGCCAGCAGCGTCGACTACGTCCTCTCCTACAATGAGCAGTTCTTC	TRBV4-3	16	-	once	TRBJ2-1
CASSARDRGYDTQYF	TGTGCCAGCAGCGCCCGGGACAGGGGATACGATACGCAGTATTTT	TRBV2	15	TRBD1	-	TRBJ2-3
CASSQLGEWYGYTF	TGTGCCAGCAGCCAATTGGGGGAATGGTATGGCTACACCTTC	TRBV14	14	-	-	TRBJ1-2
CASSQTGGVSYNEQFF	TGTGCCAGCAGCCAAACAGGGGGGGTGTCGTACAATGAGCAGTTCTTC	TRBV14	16	-	once	TRBJ2-1
CASSDPGDSNQPQHF	TGTGCCAGCAGTGATCCAGGGGATAGCAATCAGCCCCAGCATTTT	TRBV21-1	15	-	-	TRBJ1-5
CASSIQSGYTF	TGTGCCAGCAGTATCCAGAGTGGCTACACCTTC	TRBV2	11	-	-	TRBJ1-2
CASTPGQGGYGYTF	TGTGCCAGCACCCCCGGACAGGGGGGATACGGCTACACCTTC	TRBV6-6	14	TRBD1	-	TRBJ1-2
CASSPRSGGAQTGELFF	TGTGCCAGCAGCCCGCGCAGCGGGGGGGCCCAAACCGGGGAGCTGTTTTTT	TRBV5-4	17	TRBD2	once	TRBJ2-2
CASSRTSGGVSSTDTQYF	TGTGCCAGTAGTCGGACTAGCGGGGGCGTATCTAGCACAGATACGCAGTATTTT	TRBV19	18	TRBD2	-	TRBJ2-3
CASSASGANVLTF	TGCGCCAGCAGTGCCTCTGGGGCCAACGTCCTGACTTTC	TRBV10-1	13	-	few	TRBJ2-6
CASSLVGSGQGGSPLHF	TGTGCCAGCAGCTTAGTTGGCTCGGGACAGGGTGGTTCACCCCTCCACTTT	TRBV7-9	17	TRBD1	-	TRBJ1-6
CASEREQNQPQHF	TGTGCCAGCGAACGGGAACAAAATCAGCCCCAGCATTTT	TRBV2	13	-	-	TRBJ1-5
CASSRDTEAFF	TGCGCCAGCAGTCGGGACACTGAAGCTTTCTTT	TRBV5-1	11	-	-	TRBJ1-1
CASSDLTGTNSPLHF	TGCGCCAGCAGTGACCTGACAGGAACAAATTCACCCCTCCACTTT	TRBV10-2	15	-	few	TRBJ1-6
CASSPAGSSGANVLTF	TGTGCCAGCTCACCCGCGGGGAGCTCTGGGGCCAACGTCCTGACTTTC	TRBV18	16	-	-	TRBJ2-6
CASSLAPYPNEQFF	TGTGCCAGCAGCTTGGCCCCCTACCCCAATGAGCAGTTCTTC	TRBV5-8	14	-	-	TRBJ2-1
CASSVSSYEQYF	TGCGCCAGTAGCGTGAGCTCCTACGAGCAGTACTTC	TRBV10-2	12	-	few	TRBJ2-7
CASSGRSGSSQNTQYF	TGTGCCAGCAGTGGGCGTAGCGGGAGCAGTCAAAATACGCAGTATTTT	TRBV6-1	16	TRBD2	once	TRBJ2-3
CASSALAGGTNEQFF	TGTGCCAGCAGTGCTCTAGCGGGGGGAACCAATGAGCAGTTCTTC	TRBV6-1	15	TRBD2	-	TRBJ2-1
CASSIRQTTDEQFF	TGTGCCAGCAGCATCCGACAGACAACCGATGAGCAGTTCTTC	TRBV7-2	14	-	-	TRBJ2-1
CASSASGGSYEQYF	TGTGCCAGCAGCGCTAGCGGGGGCTCCTACGAGCAGTACTTC	TRBV9	14	TRBD2	-	TRBJ2-7
CASRATGTGFRQPQHF	TGTGCCAGCAGAGCAACCGGGACAGGGTTTCGGCAGCCCCAGCATTTT	TRBV19	16	TRBD1	-	TRBJ1-5
CATNGLADNTGELFF	TGTGCCACCAACGGACTAGCCGATAACACCGGGGAGCTGTTTTTT	TRBV15	15	TRBD2	-	TRBJ2-2
CASSDGQLGHYTF	TGTGCCAGCAGTGACGGGCAGCTGGGGCACTACACCTTC	TRBV25-1	13	-	-	TRBJ1-2
CASSTRTSTYNEQFF	TGTGCCAGTAGTACTCGGACTAGTACCTACAATGAGCAGTTCTTC	TRBV19	15	TRBD2	-	TRBJ2-1
CASSPERARLREQYF	TGTGCCAGCTCACCAGAGCGGGCACGTCTGCGCGAGCAGTACTTC	TRBV18	15	-	-	TRBJ2-7
CAWSPGTGKNIQYF	TGTGCCTGGAGTCCGGGGACAGGAAAAAACATTCAGTACTTC	TRBV30	14	TRBD1	-	TRBJ2-4
CASSLDGPGEQFF	TGCGCCAGCAGCTTGGACGGTCCGGGTGAGCAGTTCTTC	TRBV5-1	13	-	-	TRBJ2-1
CATSRDLLASYEQYF	TGTGCCACCAGCAGAGATCTACTAGCGTCCTACGAGCAGTACTTC	TRBV15	15	TRBD2	-	TRBJ2-7
CASRRSGNTGELFF	TGTGCCAGCCGACGTAGCGGGAACACCGGGGAGCTGTTTTTT	TRBV7-9	14	-	-	TRBJ2-2
CASSPPGTWRISNQPQHF	TGTGCCAGCAGCCCCCCAGGGACATGGAGGATTAGCAATCAGCCCCAGCATTTT	TRBV5-4	18	-	-	TRBJ1-5
CASARESYEQYF	TGCGCCAGCGCCAGGGAATCCTACGAGCAGTACTTC	TRBV5-1	12	-	-	TRBJ2-7
CASSLSTDTQYF	TGTGCCAGCAGCTTAAGCACAGATACGCAGTATTTT	TRBV5-4	12	-	few	TRBJ2-3
CASSIGREAGQKLFF	TGTGCCAGTAGTATAGGGAGAGAGGCAGGTCAAAAACTGTTTTTT	TRBV19	15	-	-	TRBJ1-4
CASSSTSGPLQETQYF	TGTGCCAGTAGCTCAACGAGCGGTCCCCTCCAAGAGACCCAGTACTTC	TRBV19	16	-	-	TRBJ2-5
CASSEEAAGQREKLFF	TGTGCCAGCAGTGAAGAGGCGGCGGGGCAGCGTGAAAAACTGTTTTTT	TRBV6-1	16	-	-	TRBJ1-4
CASSFHQYNEQFF	TGTGCCAGCAGCTTCCACCAGTACAATGAGCAGTTCTTC	TRBV7-3	13	-	-	TRBJ2-1
CASSPNAANGYTF	TGTGCCAGCAGCCCCAACGCGGCTAACGGCTACACCTTC	TRBV7-9	13	-	-	TRBJ1-2
CAWSDRQGTAKNIQYF	TGTGCCTGGAGTGACCGACAGGGAACGGCCAAAAACATTCAGTACTTC	TRBV30	16	TRBD1	-	TRBJ2-4
CASSAGSGQGINGYTF	TGTGCCAGCAGTGCCGGCAGCGGACAGGGCATAAATGGCTACACCTTC	TRBV25-1	16	TRBD1	-	TRBJ1-2
CASSYSRHTEAFF	TGTGCCAGCAGTTACTCTAGGCACACTGAAGCTTTCTTT	TRBV6-5	13	-	-	TRBJ1-1
CASSQTNRAYEQYF	TGTGCCAGCAGCCAGACGAACCGGGCCTACGAGCAGTACTTC	TRBV27	14	-	-	TRBJ2-7
CASSALAGLRADTQYF	TGTGCCAGCAGTGCCCTGGCGGGGCTTAGGGCAGATACGCAGTATTTT	TRBV6-1	16	-	-	TRBJ2-3
CASSLEWAAHGYTF	TGCGCCAGCAGCTTGGAGTGGGCAGCTCATGGCTACACCTTC	TRBV5-1	14	-	-	TRBJ1-2
CASSLITSVQETQYF	TGTGCCAGCAGTTTAATCACTAGCGTCCAAGAGACCCAGTACTTC	TRBV28	15	TRBD2	-	TRBJ2-5
CASSATSLNQPQHF	TGTGCCAGCAGCGCCACCTCTCTTAATCAGCCCCAGCATTTT	TRBV9	14	-	few	TRBJ1-5
CASNKPGTGVTDTQYF	TGTGCCAGCAACAAACCCGGGACAGGGGTCACAGATACGCAGTATTTT	TRBV28	16	TRBD1	once	TRBJ2-3
CASSAKGVSGNTIYF	TGTGCCAGCAGCGCAAAGGGGGTATCTGGAAACACCATATATTTT	TRBV25-1	15	-	-	TRBJ1-3
CASSWGRGQETQYF	TGTGCCAGCAGTTGGGGAAGGGGGCAAGAGACCCAGTACTTC	TRBV6-1	14	-	-	TRBJ2-5